This paragraph reports one T cell receptor beta chain. This clonotype appeared a few times. There is no known antigen for this receptor. There are no base qualities to consult, and no much larger clone falls within one base. Reads for this sample came from an Illumina HiSeq 1500. The public sequencing data were trimmed at Q25 with fastp and processed into clonotypes with MiXCR by TCRdb, which kept only in-frame beta chains. Under each unique CDR3 protein, matching rows form one entry showing the most common genes and DNA. In this sample the table shows approximately 500,000 distinct CDR3 sequences, about 11% of which occur a single time. Of the sample, about 9.4% falls within the top ten clones. CDR3 length: 15 amino acids, cysteine to phenylalanine. The sequence is cut down to CDR3 DNA, 45 bases in frame from base 1. CDR1 DFQATT and CDR2 SNEGSKA are derived from the germline V gene (reference sequence). The trim is 4 bases for V and 7 bases for J, with a gap of 17 bases between the germline ends.

The data were taken from a study of T cell repertoires in cytomegalovirus infection (dated by TCRdb to the late 2010s). At the level of the whole study: Donor HLA type was relevant to the analysis, because carriage of CMV infection together with the matching HLA type was indicated by public TCR beta signatures.

What the work shows at the level of the full study, not this receptor alone: The ex vivo response was dominated by HLA-C-restricted CMV-specific TCR beta clonotypes, which also provided the single most frequent clonotype in two of eight donors. In both this cohort and an independent cohort of 300 to 450 donors, the cumulative frequency of public TCR beta family members distinguished carriers of CMV infection plus the relevant HLA type.

The sequence links TRBV20-1 to TRBJ1-6; a weak D assignment points to TRBD1 (5 bases agree). Input material: PBMCs. The TCR originated in a human donor in good health (CMV status not recorded). Some clones in this sample may be carry-over from other donors' samples. The CDR3 protein is CSANMGRKENSPLHF. The DNA reads as follows: TGCAGTGCTAACATGGGGCGGAAAGAAAATTCACCCCTCCACTTT.